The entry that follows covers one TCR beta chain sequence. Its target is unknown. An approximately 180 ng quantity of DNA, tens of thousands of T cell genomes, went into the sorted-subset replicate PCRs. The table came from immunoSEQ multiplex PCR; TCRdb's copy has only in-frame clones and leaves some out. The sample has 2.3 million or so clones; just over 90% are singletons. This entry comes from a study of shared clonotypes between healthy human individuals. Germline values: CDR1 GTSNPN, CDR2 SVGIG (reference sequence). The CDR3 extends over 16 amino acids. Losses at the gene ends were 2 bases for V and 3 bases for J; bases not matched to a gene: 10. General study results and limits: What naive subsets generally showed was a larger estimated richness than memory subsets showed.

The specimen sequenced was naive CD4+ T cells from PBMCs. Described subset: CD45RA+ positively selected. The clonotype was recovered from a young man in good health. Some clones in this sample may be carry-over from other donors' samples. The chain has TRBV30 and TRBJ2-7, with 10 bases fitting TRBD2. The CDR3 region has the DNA TGTGCCTGGAGTAGGGCTAGCGGGAGCAGGGGCTACGAGCAGTACTTC. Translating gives CAWSRASGSRGYEQYF.